This record covers a single T cell receptor (beta chain). This clonotype has more than one count but fewer than ten. Its antigen is currently not known. Per-base quality was not reported, and no clone a single base away is much larger than it. The CDR3 starts with the cysteine, ends with the phenylalanine, and has 14 residues. The CDR3 DNA has 42 bases and is translated from base 1. From V the trimming removes 4 bases and from J it removes 5 bases, while the gene matches leave 7 bases of the junction unaccounted for. Library construction relied on 5' RACE. The listed sequencing device is Illumina HiSeq 2000. Template switching introduced a universal primer binding site; the final cDNA contained a unique molecular identifier, enabling accurate counting of TCR cDNA molecules. Specific primers in the conserved constant-segment region were used to synthesize first-strand cDNA for TCR alpha and beta chains. To control for contamination, each cDNA library was double barcoded with a SMART-Mk sample barcode plus Illumina barcodes. Two successive PCR steps introduced TruSeq adapter sequences along with Illumina sample barcodes. The Illumina HiSeq platform was used with custom primers to sequence TCR alpha and beta cDNA libraries. The paper's processing steps were these. Raw reads were processed with MiGEC to extract unique molecular identifiers, and MiXCR was used to determine CDR3 positions. Recombination models were inferred per individual with the repgenHMM and IGoR tools using an EM algorithm. Shared clonotype analysis was performed with the tcR package in R, normalizing sharing by the product of cloneset sizes. Out-of-frame nonproductive sequences were analyzed to study raw recombination free of thymic and clonal selection effects. Clones were called with MiXCR by TCRdb after fastp trimmed the public reads at Q25, and only in-frame beta chains were retained. Rows with a matching CDR3 protein are joined into one entry that keeps the most common DNA and genes. Here the V and J calls rest on TCRdb's processing, not on the authors' analysis. This sample comprises around 680,000 distinct CDR3 sequences, more than 6.5% of them detected only once. The ten most abundant clones make up approximately 0.96% of the sample.

This specimen belongs to a study of identical twins (TCRdb year 2016). Turning to the overall study: TCR alpha and beta repertoires from monozygotic twins, unrelated adults of various ages and cord blood were deep-sequenced to test whether fetal clonotypes persist. To rule out contamination, replicate twin experiments were performed at different times with different library preparation protocols.

What the research found in general, with its limitations: In beta out-of-frame sequences, excess twin sharing was weaker, because having fewer shared sequences lowered the signal-to-noise ratio. Because the same donors could not be followed over many years, the conclusions relied on cross-sectional statistical analysis. Compared with coincidental sharing between unrelated individuals, out-of-frame TCR alpha sequences shared between twins showed an excess of sequences with low generation probability. Abundant cord blood beta clonotypes carried fewer insertions; young adult naive repertoires showed a weaker similar trend, while memory repertoires showed none. Out-of-frame TCR alpha sharing in monozygotic twins was systematically underestimated by recombination models, whereas sharing between unrelated individuals was in agreement with the recombination models. Invariant T cells such as MAIT and iNKT could partly confound zero-insertion analyses, though diverse VJ usage argued against this for most clonotypes.

Every donor was a healthy Caucasian. Three pairs of female monozygotic twins, all aged roughly 18 to 29 years, were included in the twin cohort. RNA for TCR libraries was isolated from peripheral blood mononuclear cells. The data were also submitted as part of a second study, on yellow fever vaccine responses in identical twins. According to the second study: According to the authors, the vaccine-induced T cell response in identical twins seemed to be partly convergent and partly specific to each individual. In identical twins, the study followed T cell clones that responded to the vaccine with precision.

The specimen sequenced was PBMCs. The chain couples TRBV12-3 or TRBV12-4 to TRBJ2-5; 7 central bases correspond to TRBD1. This clonotype originated in a woman aged 18-29 years in good health. This receptor carries the CDR3 CASSWPGGWETQYF. In nucleotide form, the sequence is TGTGCCAGCAGTTGGCCAGGGGGTTGGGAGACCCAGTACTTC.